This TCR beta chain was obtained from a study of cytomegalovirus exposure and HLA in healthy donors. Whole-study results and caveats: Reported performance of the classifier showed diagnosis of cytomegalovirus status with high specificity and sensitivity.

In the case of this clone: Its antigen is unknown.

Sequencing was performed with immunoSEQ multiplex PCR; in TCRdb, only in-frame clones are kept and a portion is missing. Among about 130,000 clones listed, around 94% were seen once. V was shortened by 0 bases and J by 3 bases, with 8 bases between the two germline ends. The germline V gene encodes CDR1 SGHDT and CDR2 YYEEEE. The CDR3 extends over 14 amino acids. The specimen was PBMCs. The J gene is TRBJ2-3, the V gene TRBV5-6; TRBD1 might be the D (6 bases). The source is a woman younger than 30 in good health and CMV-seronegative. This CDR3 reads CASSLARGTDTQYF. DNA of the CDR3: TGTGCCAGCAGCTTGGCCAGGGGTACAGATACGCAGTATTTT.